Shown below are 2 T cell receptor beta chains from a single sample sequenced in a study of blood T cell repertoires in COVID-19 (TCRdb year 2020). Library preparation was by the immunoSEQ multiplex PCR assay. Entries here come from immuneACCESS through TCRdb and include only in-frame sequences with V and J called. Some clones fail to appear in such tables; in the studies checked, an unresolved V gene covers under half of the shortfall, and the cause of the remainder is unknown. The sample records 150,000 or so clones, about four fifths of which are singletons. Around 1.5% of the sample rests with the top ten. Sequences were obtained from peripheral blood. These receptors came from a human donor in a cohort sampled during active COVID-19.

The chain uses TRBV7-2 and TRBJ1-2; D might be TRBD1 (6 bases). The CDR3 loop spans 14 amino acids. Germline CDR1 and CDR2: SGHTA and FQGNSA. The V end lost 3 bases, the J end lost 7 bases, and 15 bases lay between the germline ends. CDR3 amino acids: CASSFATGGAGYTF. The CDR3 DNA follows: TGTGCCAGCAGCTTCGCGACAGGTGGCGCTGGCTACACCTTC.

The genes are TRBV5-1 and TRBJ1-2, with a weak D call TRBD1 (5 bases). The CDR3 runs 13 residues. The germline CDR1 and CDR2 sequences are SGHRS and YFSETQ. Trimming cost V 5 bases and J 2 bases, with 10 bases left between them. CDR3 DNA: TGCGCCAGCAGTACATCAGGGAACTATGGCTACACCTTC. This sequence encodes CASSTSGNYGYTF.